These T cell receptor beta chains were read from a single sample in a study of shared clonotypes between healthy human individuals. The method was immunoSEQ multiplex PCR; TCRdb's version includes in-frame clones alone and lacks a portion of them. This sample has about 2 million clones, with about 95% found just once. The sample comprised naive CD8+ T cells sorted from blood. These receptors were collected from a man aged 18 to 30 in good health. Each CDR3 is given with its conserved first and last residue. The D gene is left open where the match is weak. The size entry is marked missing in some rows and otherwise reads once, few, many or a size class.

d_gene: .
j_gene: TRBJ2-6
abundance: .
v_gene: TRBV7-8
len: 18
CDR3nt: TGTGCCAGCAGCCCTCGCGGGACAGAACCTTCTGGGGCCAACGTCCTGACTTTC
CDR3aa: CASSPRGTEPSGANVLTF

d_gene: .
j_gene: TRBJ2-7
abundance: .
v_gene: TRBV7-9
len: 12
CDR3nt: TGTGCCAGCAGCTTGGGCGTCTACGAGCAGTACTTC
CDR3aa: CASSLGVYEQYF

d_gene: TRBD1
j_gene: TRBJ1-1
abundance: .
v_gene: TRBV10-3
len: 14
CDR3nt: TGTGCCATCAGTGTTCAGGGGGGGAACACTGAAGCTTTCTTT
CDR3aa: CAISVQGGNTEAFF

d_gene: .
j_gene: TRBJ2-6
abundance: .
v_gene: TRBV4-3
len: 15
CDR3nt: TGCGCCAGCAGCCAAGATGTTCCCGGGGCCAACGTCCTGACTTTC
CDR3aa: CASSQDVPGANVLTF

d_gene: .
j_gene: TRBJ1-6
abundance: few
v_gene: TRBV28
len: 12
CDR3nt: TGTGCCAGCAAGGCTCTGGATTCACCCCTCCACTTT
CDR3aa: CASKALDSPLHF

d_gene: TRBD1
j_gene: TRBJ1-2
abundance: .
v_gene: TRBV19
len: 14
CDR3nt: TGTGCCAGTAGCCGAGGGACAGCCAGCTATGGCTACACCTTC
CDR3aa: CASSRGTASYGYTF

d_gene: .
j_gene: TRBJ2-5
abundance: .
v_gene: TRBV5-4
len: 15
CDR3nt: TGTGCCAGCAGCTTGGTAGGCACTGGGGGTGAGACCCAGTACTTC
CDR3aa: CASSLVGTGGETQYF

d_gene: TRBD1
j_gene: TRBJ1-2
abundance: .
v_gene: TRBV29-1
len: 13
CDR3nt: TGCAGCGTTGAAGAAGACAGGGGCTATGGCTACACCTTC
CDR3aa: CSVEEDRGYGYTF

d_gene: .
j_gene: TRBJ2-7
abundance: .
v_gene: TRBV29-1
len: 14
CDR3nt: TGCAGCGTTGACAAGGGGGTGCAGGGAGACGAGCAGTACTTC
CDR3aa: CSVDKGVQGDEQYF

d_gene: .
j_gene: TRBJ2-7
abundance: .
v_gene: TRBV6-5
len: 14
CDR3nt: TGTGCCAGCAGTTACGGCGGGGCGGACCACGAGCAGTACTTC
CDR3aa: CASSYGGADHEQYF

d_gene: .
j_gene: TRBJ2-1
abundance: .
v_gene: TRBV5-1
len: 18
CDR3nt: TGCGCCAGCAGCTTGGCTGCAGACATGGTAGGACTGGACGTTGAGCAGTTCTTC
CDR3aa: CASSLAADMVGLDVEQFF

d_gene: .
j_gene: TRBJ1-5
abundance: few
v_gene: TRBV9
len: 15
CDR3nt: TGTGCCAGCAGCGTAGGGGCAGGGGACAATCAGCCCCAGCATTTT
CDR3aa: CASSVGAGDNQPQHF

d_gene: .
j_gene: TRBJ1-2
abundance: .
v_gene: TRBV5-5
len: 17
CDR3nt: TGTGCCAGCAGCTTGGGCTGGGGGAGGGGAGAGGACTATGGCTACACCTTC
CDR3aa: CASSLGWGRGEDYGYTF